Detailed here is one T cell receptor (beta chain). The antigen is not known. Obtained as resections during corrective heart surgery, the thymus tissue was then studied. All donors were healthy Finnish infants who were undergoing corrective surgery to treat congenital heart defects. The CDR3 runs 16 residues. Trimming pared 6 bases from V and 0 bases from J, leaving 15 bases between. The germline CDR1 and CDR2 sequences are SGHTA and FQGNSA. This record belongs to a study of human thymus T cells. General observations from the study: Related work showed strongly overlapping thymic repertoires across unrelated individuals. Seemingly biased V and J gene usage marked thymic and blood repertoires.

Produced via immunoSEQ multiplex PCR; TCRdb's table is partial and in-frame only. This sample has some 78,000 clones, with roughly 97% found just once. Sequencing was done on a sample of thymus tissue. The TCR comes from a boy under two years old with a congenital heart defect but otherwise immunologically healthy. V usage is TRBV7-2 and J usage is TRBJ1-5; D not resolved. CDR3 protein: CASSYSTVHSNQPQHF. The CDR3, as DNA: TGTGCCAGCAGTTACTCGACGGTCCATAGCAATCAGCCCCAGCATTTT.